This T cell receptor beta chain was observed in a study of blood T cell repertoires in COVID-19. Ages ranged from about 18 to 89 years, with residence in around 24 US areas. Which cohort a participant joined came from the clinical history participants gave. Recovery among Cohort 3 donors was established by two negative PCRs, clearance, or symptom resolution. Authors' data handling: Estimation of nucleated cell counts relied on the amplification of reference gene primers. The table came from immunoSEQ multiplex PCR; TCRdb's copy has only in-frame clones and leaves some out. V and J calls and clone size are copied from that table; D and trimming were computed from the DNA. Of 250,000 or so clones in the sample, 75% to 90% were seen once. In germline, CDR1 is SGHKS, CDR2 YYEKEE (reference sequence). V lost 1 base to trimming and J lost 4 bases, with 6 bases between them. CDR3 length: 13 amino acids.

The sequence was obtained from a man in his forties or fifties who had recovered from COVID-19. The chain has TRBV5-5 and TRBJ1-5, with D perhaps TRBD1 (5 bases). Material: PBMCs or T cells enriched from blood (not recorded which). The CDR3 sequence: CASSLTGNQPQHF. The CDR3 DNA reads as TGTGCCAGCAGCTTGACAGGTAATCAGCCCCAGCATTTT.